This T cell receptor (beta chain) was found in a study of siplizumab effects on memory and regulatory T cells. Whole-study results and caveats: The suppressive capacity of proliferating Tregs from siplizumab cultures remained unconfirmed. It was not possible to assign a naive or memory phenotype to roughly 80-96% of proliferating CD4+ or CD8+ clones.

The V segment lost 0 bases and the J segment 6 bases; nucleotides outside the gene matches: 7. Germline values: CDR1 SGHRS, CDR2 YFSETQ. The CDR3 is 15 residues long. Details on this clone: Its matching antigen is unknown.

Measured with immunoSEQ multiplex PCR; TCRdb has only the in-frame clones, and not every one. The table includes tens of thousands of clones, 80% to 90% detected once. V gene TRBV5-1 combines with J gene TRBJ2-7; 9 bases map to TRBD2. This TCR was sampled from a human donor in good health. Sequenced sample: Tregs sorted from blood. CDR3 sequence reads: CASSLAASGIGEQYF. CDR3 in DNA: TGCGCCAGCAGCTTGGCGGCTAGCGGGATCGGCGAGCAGTACTTC.